These 4 T cell receptor beta chains were sequenced from one sample in a study of blood T cell repertoires in COVID-19. Some clones are missing from TCRdb's copy, which holds only in-frame ones; the method was immunoSEQ multiplex PCR. The data contain some 150,000 clones, just under 90% of them singletons. Material: peripheral blood. The receptors were sampled from a man between 18 and 35 years old with active or convalescent COVID-19.

The CDR3 is CASSEPYREQFF. The CDR3 DNA sequence: TGTGCCAGCAGCGAGCCCTACCGCGAGCAGTTCTTC. This chain uses TRBV9 with TRBJ2-1; D is unclear. The V and J ends lost 3 bases and 10 bases respectively, with 11 bases between them. The CDR3 has 12 residues. Germline lookup yields CDR1 SGDLS and CDR2 YYNGEE.

The CDR3 here is CASSPHRVQNSGNTIYF. The CDR3 DNA sequence: TGTGCCAGCAGCCCGCATAGAGTACAGAACTCTGGAAACACCATATATTTT. The chain combines TRBV7-2 with TRBJ1-3; D is unclear. V lost 5 bases and J lost 0, with 17 bases in between. Germline lookup yields CDR1 SGHTA and CDR2 FQGNSA. This CDR3 has 17 residues.

The CDR3 spells CASGSSGNYGYTF. The DNA for the CDR3 is TGTGCCAGCGGGTCCAGCGGCAACTATGGCTACACCTTC. V and J are TRBV12-3 or TRBV12-4 and TRBJ1-2; no firm D call. The CDR3 is made up of 13 amino acids. The V and J ends lost 8 bases and 2 bases respectively, with 12 bases between them.

V usage is TRBV7-9 and J usage is TRBJ1-2; a possible D gene is TRBD1 (6 bases). CDR1 is SEHNR, CDR2 FQNEAQ, per germline (reference sequence). CDR3 length: 16 residues. Trimming cost V 5 bases and J 0 bases, with 16 bases left between them. The CDR3 loop reads CASSPQTTGANYGYTF. The CDR3 bases are TGTGCCAGCAGCCCTCAAACGACAGGAGCTAACTATGGCTACACCTTC.